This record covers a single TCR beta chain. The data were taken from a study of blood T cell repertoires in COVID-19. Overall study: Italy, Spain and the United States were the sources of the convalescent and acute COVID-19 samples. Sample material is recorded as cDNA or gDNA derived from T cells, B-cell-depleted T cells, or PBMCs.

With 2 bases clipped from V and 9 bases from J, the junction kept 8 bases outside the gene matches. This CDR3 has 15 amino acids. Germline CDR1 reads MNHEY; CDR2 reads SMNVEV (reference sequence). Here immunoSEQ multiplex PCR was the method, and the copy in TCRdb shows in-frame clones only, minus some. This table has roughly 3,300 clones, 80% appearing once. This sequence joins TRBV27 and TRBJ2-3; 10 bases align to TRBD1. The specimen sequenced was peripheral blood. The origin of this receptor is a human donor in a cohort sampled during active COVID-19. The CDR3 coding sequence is TGTGCCAGCAGTTTAAGGGACAGGGGTGGTTTCACGCAGTATTTT. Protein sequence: CASSLRDRGGFTQYF.